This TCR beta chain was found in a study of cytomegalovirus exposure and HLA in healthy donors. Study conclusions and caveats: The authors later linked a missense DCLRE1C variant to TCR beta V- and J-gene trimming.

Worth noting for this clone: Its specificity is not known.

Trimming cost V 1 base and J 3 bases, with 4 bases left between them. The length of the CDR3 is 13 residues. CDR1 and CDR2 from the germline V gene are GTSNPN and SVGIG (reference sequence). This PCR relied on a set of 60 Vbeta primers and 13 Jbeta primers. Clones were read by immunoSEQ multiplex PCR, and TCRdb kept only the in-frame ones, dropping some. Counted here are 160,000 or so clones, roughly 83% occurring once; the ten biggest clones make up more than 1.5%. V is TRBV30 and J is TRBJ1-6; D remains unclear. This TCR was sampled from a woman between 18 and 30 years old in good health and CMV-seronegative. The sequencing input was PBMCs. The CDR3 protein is CAWSAVYNSPLHF. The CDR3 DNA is TGTGCCTGGAGTGCGGTCTATAATTCACCCCTCCACTTT.